The next 5 T cell receptor beta chains were all read from a single sample in a study of beta chain features in type 1 diabetes listed by TCRdb under 2018. The library relied on the immunoSEQ multiplex PCR assay. The High Capacity cDNA Reverse Transcription Kit was used to reverse transcribe all of the isolated RNA, meaning that expressed TCRB transcripts were what got sequenced. This immuneACCESS table, as held by TCRdb, lists in-frame sequences with V and J called but not all clones. Of the missing ones, under half trace to an unresolved V gene in checked studies; the others have no known cause. In all, the sample holds around 690,000 clones, and around 12% of those were seen once. Around 0.12% of the sample lies in the top ten. Findings and caveats that apply to the study as a whole: Type 1 diabetes patients showed a moderate but significant shortening of TCRB CDR3 length in all four CD4+ subsets.

Their antigen targets remain unknown. The sample was naive CD4+ T cells from blood. Interpreted using the paper, the cell subset or site label stands for: true naive CD4+ T cells. Receptors originate from a young man with type 1 diabetes.

This clone was seen a handful of times. The J gene is TRBJ2-2, the V gene TRBV29-1; weak D call: TRBD1 (6 bases). The V end lost 7 bases, the J end lost 0 bases, and 18 bases lay between the germline ends. In germline, CDR1 is SQVTM, CDR2 ANQGSEA. CDR3 length: 16 amino acids. This CDR3 reads CSGAYPGHTNTGELFF. The CDR3 DNA follows: TGCAGCGGAGCTTATCCGGGACACACGAACACCGGGGAGCTGTTTTTT.

The chain employs TRBV25-1 and TRBJ1-5; 7 bases fit TRBD1. With 9 bases clipped from V and 0 bases from J, the junction kept 14 bases outside the gene matches. This CDR3 contains 17 residues. Germline-derived CDR1 and CDR2 are MGHDK and SYGVNS. CDR3 DNA: TGTGCCAGAACCGTAGGGGGCGCAGGGCCTAGCAATCAGCCCCAGCATTTT. Its protein product is CARTVGGAGPSNQPQHF.

The chain has TRBV5-1 and TRBJ2-5, with D perhaps TRBD1 (7 bases). There are 15 residues in the CDR3. The V and J ends lost 0 bases and 4 bases respectively, with 13 bases between them. The V gene's germline CDR1 is SGHRS and CDR2 YFSETQ. DNA for the CDR3: TGCGCCAGCAGCTTGGTGGCAGGGGGAGGAGAGACCCAGTACTTC. Translated, it gives CASSLVAGGGETQYF.

This clone showed up just a few times. The chain links TRBV9 to TRBJ1-6; 8 bases match TRBD1. The CDR3 covers 18 residues. The junction had 18 bases not matched to a gene; V was cut back by 4 bases and J by 9 bases. CDR1 SGDLS and CDR2 YYNGEE come from the germline V gene. The CDR3 region is CASSPHNPTTGVVSPLHF. CDR3 nucleotide sequence: TGTGCCAGCAGCCCACATAACCCCACGACAGGGGTGGTTTCACCCCTCCACTTT.

The count of this clone is one. The chain carries TRBV5-1 and TRBJ1-6; 8 positions match TRBD1. This CDR3 is built from 15 residues. CDR1 SGHRS and CDR2 YFSETQ come from the germline V gene. V shed 3 bases and J 8 bases; nucleotides not matched to a gene: 7. This CDR3 reads CASSSDGQGHSPLHF. The CDR3 nucleotides are TGCGCCAGCAGCTCGGACGGACAGGGCCATTCACCCCTCCACTTT. The variable domain in full, with the rest retrieved from reference TRBV5-1 and TRBJ1-6, is KAGVTQTPRYLIKTRGQQVTLSCSPISGHRSVSWYQQTPGQGLQFLFEYFSETQRNKGNFPGRFSGRQFSNSRSEMNVSTLELGDSALYLCASSSDGQGHSPLHFGNGTRLTVT.